This section outlines one TCR beta chain sequence together with its context. The data were obtained in a study of cytotoxic CD8 clonotypes in ibrutinib-treated CLL. The germline V and J ends were trimmed by 6 bases and 1 base, with 9 bases remaining between them. Germline V gene lookup returns CDR1 SNHLY and CDR2 FYNNEI. The CDR3 length is 13 residues. Method: immunoSEQ multiplex PCR; TCRdb's copy keeps in-frame clones and lacks some. The repertoire holds about 130,000 clones, with 70% to 90% as singletons. The clonotype comes from a human donor with chronic lymphocytic leukemia. The V gene is TRBV2, the J gene TRBJ1-1; no firm D call. This specimen was PBMCs, taken after 24 months of ibrutinib treatment. The CDR3 protein is CASSDTWNTEAFF. The DNA for the CDR3 is TGTGCCAGCAGCGATACATGGAACACTGAAGCTTTCTTT.